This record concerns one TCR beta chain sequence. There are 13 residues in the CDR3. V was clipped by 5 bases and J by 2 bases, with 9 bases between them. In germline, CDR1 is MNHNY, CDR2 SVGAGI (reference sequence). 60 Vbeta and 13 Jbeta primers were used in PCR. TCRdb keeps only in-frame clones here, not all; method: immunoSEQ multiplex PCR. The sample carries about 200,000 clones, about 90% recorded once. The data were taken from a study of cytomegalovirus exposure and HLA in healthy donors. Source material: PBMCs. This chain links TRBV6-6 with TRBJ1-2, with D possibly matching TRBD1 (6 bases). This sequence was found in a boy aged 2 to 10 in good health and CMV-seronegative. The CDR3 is CASSPGQNYGYTF. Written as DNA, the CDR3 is TGTGCCAGCAGTCCAGGACAGAACTATGGCTACACCTTC.